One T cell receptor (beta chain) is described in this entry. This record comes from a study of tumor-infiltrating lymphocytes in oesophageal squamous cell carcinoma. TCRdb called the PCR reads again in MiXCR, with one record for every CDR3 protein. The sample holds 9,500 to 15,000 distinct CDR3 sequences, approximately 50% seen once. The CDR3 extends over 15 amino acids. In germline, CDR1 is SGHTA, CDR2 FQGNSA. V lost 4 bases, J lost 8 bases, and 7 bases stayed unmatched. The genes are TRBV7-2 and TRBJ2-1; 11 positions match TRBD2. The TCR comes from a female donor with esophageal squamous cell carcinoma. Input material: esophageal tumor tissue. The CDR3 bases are TGTGCCAGCAGCTACACTAGCGGGAGTGTCTATGAGCAGTTCTTC. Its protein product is CASSYTSGSVYEQFF.